The rows below give T cell receptor beta chains drawn from one sample of a study of blood T cell repertoires in COVID-19. Data came from immunoSEQ multiplex PCR; TCRdb stores just in-frame clones and leaves some out. The sample consists of a few hundred thousand clones, 70% to 90% of them appearing once. Sequences were obtained from peripheral blood. The receptors derive from a woman aged 30 to 39 with COVID-19, enrolled during active disease. Both conserved end residues are part of each CDR3. The D gene is left open where the match is weak. Not every row has a clone size; where given, it reads once, few, many or a size class.

CDR3aa: CATSDQTRASTDTQYF
CDR3nt: TGTGCCACCAGTGACCAGACTAGAGCTAGCACAGATACGCAGTATTTT
v_gene: TRBV24-1
abundance: -
len: 16
j_gene: TRBJ2-3
d_gene: -

CDR3aa: CSAPGGGEAFF
CDR3nt: TGCAGTGCCCCCGGAGGTGGAGAAGCTTTCTTT
v_gene: TRBV20-1
abundance: -
len: 11
j_gene: TRBJ1-1
d_gene: -

CDR3aa: CASSEGLVETENSPLHF
CDR3nt: TGTGCCAGCAGCGAGGGGCTGGTCGAGACAGAAAATTCACCCCTCCACTTT
v_gene: TRBV9
abundance: once
len: 17
j_gene: TRBJ1-6
d_gene: -

CDR3aa: CASSSSLTGELFF
CDR3nt: TGTGCCAGCTCGAGTAGCCTCACCGGGGAGCTGTTTTTT
v_gene: TRBV2
abundance: -
len: 13
j_gene: TRBJ2-2
d_gene: -

CDR3aa: CASSLLAGDNEQFF
CDR3nt: TGTGCCAGCAGCTTGTTAGCGGGGGACAATGAGCAGTTCTTC
v_gene: TRBV7-9
abundance: -
len: 14
j_gene: TRBJ2-1
d_gene: TRBD2

CDR3aa: CAISDPSGGNTIYF
CDR3nt: TGTGCCATCAGTGATCCCTCGGGGGGAAACACCATATATTTT
v_gene: TRBV10-3
abundance: -
len: 14
j_gene: TRBJ1-3
d_gene: -

CDR3aa: CATQNTGELFF
CDR3nt: TGTGCCACCCAGAACACCGGGGAGCTGTTTTTT
v_gene: TRBV12-3/TRBV12-4
abundance: -
len: 11
j_gene: TRBJ2-2
d_gene: -

CDR3aa: CASSFGTTGGLNTGELFF
CDR3nt: TGTGCCAGCAGCTTCGGGACCACAGGGGGCTTGAACACCGGGGAGCTGTTTTTT
v_gene: TRBV13
abundance: -
len: 18
j_gene: TRBJ2-2
d_gene: TRBD1

CDR3aa: CATSGQYTEAFF
CDR3nt: TGTGCCACCAGCGGACAATACACTGAAGCTTTCTTT
v_gene: TRBV15
abundance: -
len: 12
j_gene: TRBJ1-1
d_gene: -

CDR3aa: CASSFEGRAGELFF
CDR3nt: TGTGCCAGCAGCTTTGAAGGCCGGGCCGGGGAGCTGTTTTTT
v_gene: TRBV5-4
abundance: -
len: 14
j_gene: TRBJ2-2
d_gene: -

CDR3aa: CASSGGQPMNTEAFF
CDR3nt: TGTGCCAGCAGCGGGGGACAGCCCATGAACACTGAAGCTTTCTTT
v_gene: TRBV5-5
abundance: -
len: 15
j_gene: TRBJ1-1
d_gene: TRBD1

CDR3aa: CASSLGTLPYGYTF
CDR3nt: TGTGCCAGCAGCTTGGGGACATTACCCTATGGCTACACCTTC
v_gene: TRBV7-2
abundance: -
len: 14
j_gene: TRBJ1-2
d_gene: -

CDR3aa: CASSPIGGLNTGELFF
CDR3nt: TGTGCCAGCTCACCAATCGGGGGATTGAACACCGGGGAGCTGTTTTTT
v_gene: TRBV18
abundance: -
len: 16
j_gene: TRBJ2-2
d_gene: -

CDR3aa: CATSDDRTSGGAINEQFF
CDR3nt: TGTGCCACCAGTGATGATCGGACTAGCGGGGGGGCTATCAATGAGCAGTTCTTC
v_gene: TRBV24-1
abundance: -
len: 18
j_gene: TRBJ2-1
d_gene: TRBD2

CDR3aa: CASSVTGGSSGANVLTF
CDR3nt: TGTGCCAGCAGCGTGACAGGGGGAAGCTCTGGGGCCAACGTCCTGACTTTC
v_gene: TRBV5-5
abundance: -
len: 17
j_gene: TRBJ2-6
d_gene: TRBD1

CDR3aa: CASSRATFRNGYTF
CDR3nt: TGTGCCAGCTCGAGGGCCACTTTTAGGAATGGCTACACCTTC
v_gene: TRBV28
abundance: -
len: 14
j_gene: TRBJ1-2
d_gene: -

CDR3aa: CASSRGQSNSPLHF
CDR3nt: TGTGCCAGCAGCCGTGGACAGTCAAATTCACCCCTCCACTTT
v_gene: TRBV28
abundance: -
len: 14
j_gene: TRBJ1-6
d_gene: -

CDR3aa: CASSPSTHSNQPQHF
CDR3nt: TGTGCCAGCTCACCAAGCACCCATAGCAATCAGCCCCAGCATTTT
v_gene: TRBV18
abundance: -
len: 15
j_gene: TRBJ1-5
d_gene: -